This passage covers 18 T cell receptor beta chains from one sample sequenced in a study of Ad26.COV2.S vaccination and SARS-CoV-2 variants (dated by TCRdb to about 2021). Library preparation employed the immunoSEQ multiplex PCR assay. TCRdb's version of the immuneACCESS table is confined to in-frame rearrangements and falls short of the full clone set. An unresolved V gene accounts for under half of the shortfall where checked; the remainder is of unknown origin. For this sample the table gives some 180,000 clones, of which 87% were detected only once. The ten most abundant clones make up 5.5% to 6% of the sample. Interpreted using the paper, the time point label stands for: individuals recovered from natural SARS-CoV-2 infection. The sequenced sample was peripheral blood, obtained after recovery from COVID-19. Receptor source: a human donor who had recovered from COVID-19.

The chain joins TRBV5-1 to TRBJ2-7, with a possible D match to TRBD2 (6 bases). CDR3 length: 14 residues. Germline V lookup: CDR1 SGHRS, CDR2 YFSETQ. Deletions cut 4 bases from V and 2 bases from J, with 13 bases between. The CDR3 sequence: CASSRGSGTYEQYF. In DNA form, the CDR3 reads TGCGCCAGCAGCCGTGGTAGCGGAACCTACGAGCAGTACTTC. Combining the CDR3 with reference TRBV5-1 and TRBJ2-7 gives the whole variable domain KAGVTQTPRYLIKTRGQQVTLSCSPISGHRSVSWYQQTPGQGLQFLFEYFSETQRNKGNFPGRFSGRQFSNSRSEMNVSTLELGDSALYLCASSRGSGTYEQYFGPGTRLTVT.

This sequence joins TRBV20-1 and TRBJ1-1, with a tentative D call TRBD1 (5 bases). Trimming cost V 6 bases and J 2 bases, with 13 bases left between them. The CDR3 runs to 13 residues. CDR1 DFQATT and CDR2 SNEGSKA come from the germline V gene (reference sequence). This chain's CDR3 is CSASDSQNTEAFF. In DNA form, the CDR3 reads TGCAGTGCCAGTGACAGCCAAAACACTGAAGCTTTCTTT.

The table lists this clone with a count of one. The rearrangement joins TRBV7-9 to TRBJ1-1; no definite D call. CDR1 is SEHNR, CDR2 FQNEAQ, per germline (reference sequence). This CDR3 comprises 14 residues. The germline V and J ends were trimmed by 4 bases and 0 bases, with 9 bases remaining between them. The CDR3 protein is CASSYRTLNTEAFF. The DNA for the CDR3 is TGTGCCAGCAGCTACCGGACGTTGAACACTGAAGCTTTCTTT.

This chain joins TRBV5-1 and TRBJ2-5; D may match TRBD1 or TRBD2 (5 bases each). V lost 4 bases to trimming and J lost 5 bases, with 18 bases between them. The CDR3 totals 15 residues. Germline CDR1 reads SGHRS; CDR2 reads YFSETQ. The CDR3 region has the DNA TGCGCCAGCAGCCGGGCGTCTTGGGGGACCGAGACCCAGTACTTC. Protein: CASSRASWGTETQYF. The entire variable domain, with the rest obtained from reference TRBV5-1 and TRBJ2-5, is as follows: KAGVTQTPRYLIKTRGQQVTLSCSPISGHRSVSWYQQTPGQGLQFLFEYFSETQRNKGNFPGRFSGRQFSNSRSEMNVSTLELGDSALYLCASSRASWGTETQYFGPGTRLLVL.

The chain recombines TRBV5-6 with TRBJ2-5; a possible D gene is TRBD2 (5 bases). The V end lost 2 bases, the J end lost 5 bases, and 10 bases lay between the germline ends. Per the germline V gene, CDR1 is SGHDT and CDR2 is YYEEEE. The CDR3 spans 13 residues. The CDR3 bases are TGTGCCAGCAGCTTACCCGGGATCGAGACCCAGTACTTC. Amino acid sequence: CASSLPGIETQYF.

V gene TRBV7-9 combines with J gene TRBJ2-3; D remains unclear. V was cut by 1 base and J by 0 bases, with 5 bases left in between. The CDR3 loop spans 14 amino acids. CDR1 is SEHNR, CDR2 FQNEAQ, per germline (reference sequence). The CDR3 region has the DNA TGTGCCAGCAGCTTAGAAGGCAGCACAGATACGCAGTATTTT. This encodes CASSLEGSTDTQYF.

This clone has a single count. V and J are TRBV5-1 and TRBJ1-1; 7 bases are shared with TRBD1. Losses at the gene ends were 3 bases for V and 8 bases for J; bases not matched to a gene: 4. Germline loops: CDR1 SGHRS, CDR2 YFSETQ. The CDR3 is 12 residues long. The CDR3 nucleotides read TGCGCCAGCAGCTCCGGGACAGCGGAAGCTTTCTTT. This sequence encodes CASSSGTAEAFF.

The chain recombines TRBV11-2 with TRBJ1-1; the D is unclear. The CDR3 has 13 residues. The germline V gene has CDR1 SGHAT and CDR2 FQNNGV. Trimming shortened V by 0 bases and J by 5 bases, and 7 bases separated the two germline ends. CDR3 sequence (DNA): TGTGCCAGCAGCTTAGATTTAGGTACTGAAGCTTTCTTT. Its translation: CASSLDLGTEAFF. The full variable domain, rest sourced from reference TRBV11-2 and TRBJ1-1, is EAGVAQSPRYKIIEKRQSVAFWCNPISGHATLYWYQQILGQGPKLLIQFQNNGVVDDSQLPKDRFSAERLKGVDSTLKIQPAKLEDSAVYLCASSLDLGTEAFFGQGTRLTVV.

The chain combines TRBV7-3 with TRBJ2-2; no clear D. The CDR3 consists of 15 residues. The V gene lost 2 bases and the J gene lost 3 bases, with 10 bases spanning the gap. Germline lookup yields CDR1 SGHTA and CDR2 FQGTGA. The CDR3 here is CASSLGNRDTGELFF. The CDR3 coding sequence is TGTGCCAGCAGCTTAGGGAACAGAGACACCGGGGAGCTGTTTTTT.

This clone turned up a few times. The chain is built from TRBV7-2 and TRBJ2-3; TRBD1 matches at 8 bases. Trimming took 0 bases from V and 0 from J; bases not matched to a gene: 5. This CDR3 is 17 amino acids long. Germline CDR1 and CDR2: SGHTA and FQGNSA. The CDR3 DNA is TGTGCCAGCAGCTTAGCGACAGGGGCTCGTAGCACAGATACGCAGTATTTT. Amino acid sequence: CASSLATGARSTDTQYF.

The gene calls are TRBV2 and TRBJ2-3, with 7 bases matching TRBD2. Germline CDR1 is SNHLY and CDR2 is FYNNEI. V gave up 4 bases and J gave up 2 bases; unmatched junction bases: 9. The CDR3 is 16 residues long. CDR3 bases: TGTGCCAGCAGTGGGTATGGCGGGAGTACCACAGATACGCAGTATTTT. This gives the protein CASSGYGGSTTDTQYF.

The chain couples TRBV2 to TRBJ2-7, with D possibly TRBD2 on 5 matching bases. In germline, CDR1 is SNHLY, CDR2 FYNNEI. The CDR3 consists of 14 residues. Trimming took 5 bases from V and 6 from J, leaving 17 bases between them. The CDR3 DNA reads TGTGCCAGCAGTTGGACCCGACCGGGGTCCGAGCAGTACTTC. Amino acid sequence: CASSWTRPGSEQYF.

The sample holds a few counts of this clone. CDR3 sequence: CASSVIGSGSYEQYF. CDR3 nucleotide sequence: TGTGCCAGCAGCGTAATTGGTAGCGGGTCCTACGAGCAGTACTTC. This chain connects TRBV9 to TRBJ2-7; 7 nucleotides agree with TRBD2. The junction had 5 bases not matched to a gene; V was cut back by 1 base and J by 1 base. CDR1 is SGDLS and CDR2 is YYNGEE in the germline V gene. The CDR3 is 15 amino acids. Filled out from reference TRBV9 and TRBJ2-7, the complete variable domain reads DSGVTQTPKHLITATGQRVTLRCSPRSGDLSVYWYQQSLDQGLQFLIQYYNGEERAKGNILERFSAQQFPDLHSELNLSSLELGDSALYFCASSVIGSGSYEQYFGPGTRLTVT.

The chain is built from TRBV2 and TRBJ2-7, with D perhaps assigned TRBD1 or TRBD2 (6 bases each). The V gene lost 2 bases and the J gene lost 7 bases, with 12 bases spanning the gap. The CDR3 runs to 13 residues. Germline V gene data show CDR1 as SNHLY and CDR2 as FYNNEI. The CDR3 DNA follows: TGTGCCAGCAGTGAACGACAGGCGGGGGAGCAGTACTTC. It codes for CASSERQAGEQYF.

CDR3 sequence (DNA): TGTGCCAGCAGCCCCGGGACAGGTGATTTCAATGAGCAGTTCTTC. Translated, it gives CASSPGTGDFNEQFF. The chain carries TRBV7-2 and TRBJ2-1, with 8 bases identical to TRBD1. V was pared by 5 bases and J by 6 bases, with 9 bases of the junction left unmatched. The CDR3 contains 15 residues. The germline CDR1 and CDR2 sequences are SGHTA and FQGNSA.

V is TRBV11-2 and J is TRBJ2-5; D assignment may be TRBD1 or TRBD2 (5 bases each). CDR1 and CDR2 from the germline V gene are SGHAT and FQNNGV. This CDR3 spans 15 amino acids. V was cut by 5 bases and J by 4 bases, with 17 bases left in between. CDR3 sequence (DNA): TGTGCCAGCAGCCGAAATTCGGGGCGGATAGAGACCCAGTACTTC. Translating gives CASSRNSGRIETQYF.

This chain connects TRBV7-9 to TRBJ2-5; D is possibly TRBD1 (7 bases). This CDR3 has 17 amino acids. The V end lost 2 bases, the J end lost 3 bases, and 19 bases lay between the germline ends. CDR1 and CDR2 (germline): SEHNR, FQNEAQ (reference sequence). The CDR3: CASSLRWGDRPEETQYF. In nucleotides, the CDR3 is TGTGCCAGCAGCTTACGTTGGGGGGACAGACCCGAAGAGACCCAGTACTTC.

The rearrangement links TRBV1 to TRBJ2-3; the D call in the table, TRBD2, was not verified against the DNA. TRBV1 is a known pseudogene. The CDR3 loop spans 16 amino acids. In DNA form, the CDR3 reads TGCACCAGCAGTAAGACTAGCGGACCGGTCACAGATACGCAGTATTTT. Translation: CTSSKTSGPVTDTQYF.